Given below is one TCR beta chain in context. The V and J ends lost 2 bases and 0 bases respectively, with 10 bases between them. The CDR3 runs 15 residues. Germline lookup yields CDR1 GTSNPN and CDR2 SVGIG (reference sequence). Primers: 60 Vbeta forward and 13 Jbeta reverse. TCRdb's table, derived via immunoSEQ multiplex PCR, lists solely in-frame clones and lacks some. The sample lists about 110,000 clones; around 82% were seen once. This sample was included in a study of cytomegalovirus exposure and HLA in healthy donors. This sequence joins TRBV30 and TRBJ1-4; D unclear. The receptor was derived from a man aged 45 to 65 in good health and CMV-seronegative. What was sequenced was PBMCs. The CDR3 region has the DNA TGTGCCTGGAGTTCGAGTCCTGCAACTAATGAAAAACTGTTTTTT. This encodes CAWSSSPATNEKLFF.